This entry concerns a single TCR beta chain. Its matching antigen is unknown. This sample is part of a study of vaccination and CD4 T cells after COVID-19. The study sequenced cultured CD4+ T cell DNA using the Oncomine TCR Beta short-read assay. TCRdb called the PCR reads again in MiXCR, with one record for every CDR3 protein. Of about 20,000 distinct CDR3 sequences in the sample, around 58% are singletons; the top ten hold roughly 9.4%. Treatment: roughly nine-day PBMC culture with coronavirus spike peptide pools or control peptides (ViraFEST assay). In germline, CDR1 is KGHSH, CDR2 LQKENI. V shed 1 base and J shed 0 bases, with 12 bases lying between them. CDR3 length: 16 amino acids.

Sequenced material: CD4+ T cells from blood, cultured in vitro. V usage is TRBV18 and J usage is TRBJ1-1, with D perhaps matching TRBD1 (6 bases). This receptor was obtained from a human donor who had recovered from COVID-19. In DNA, the CDR3 is TGTGCCAGCTCACCACAGGGGGGACGGCTGAACACTGAAGCTTTCTTT. Translating gives CASSPQGGRLNTEAFF.